What follows describes a single T cell receptor beta chain. Its cognate antigen is unknown. CD8 cells regarded as naive lacked CD45RO, were positively chosen for CCR7, and omitted terminally differentiated effector memory CD45RA+ cells. J was trimmed by 4 bases and V by 4 bases; bases with no gene match: 9. The CDR3 runs to 15 residues. The germline V gene encodes CDR1 SGHDT and CDR2 YYEEEE. Per the study methods: Quality scores were absent from the junction-only immunoSEQ sequences, so filtering differed. Sequenced by immunoSEQ multiplex PCR; TCRdb stores in-frame clones only, minus some. The V and J calls and clone size were taken over from that table, and D and trimming were inferred from the DNA. The sample lists some 740,000 clones; approximately 92% were seen once. This specimen belongs to a study of shared clonotypes between healthy human individuals. Study findings and constraints: Investigators expected sequencing depth to affect clonotype sharing among donors. Sharing across a handful of donors was seen in 4% to 6.5% of naive CD4 clonotypes. What limited the represented genetic and exposure-history diversity was the small number of donors.

V gene TRBV5-6 combines with J gene TRBJ1-2; 8 nucleotides align to TRBD1. The origin of this receptor is a man aged 25 to 45 in good health. The source material was naive CD8+ T cells sorted from blood. The chain's CDR3 is CASSAEPGGSYGYTF. In DNA, the CDR3 is TGTGCCAGCAGCGCGGAGCCAGGGGGCAGCTATGGCTACACCTTC.